This passage covers 30 T cell receptor beta chains from one sample sequenced in a study of T-cell reconstitution after alpha-beta-depleted transplantation in children. Unique molecular identifiers were used to barcode this TCRbeta library. TCRdb reprocessed the PCR reads via MiXCR and lists one record per CDR3 protein. Of approximately 200,000 distinct CDR3 sequences in the sample, roughly 6.3% were seen once. Specimen: PBMCs, collected before TCRalphabeta/CD19-depleted stem cell transplant. All receptors derive from a girl under three years old with combined immunodeficiency, due to receive a stem cell transplant.

This clonotype showed up many times. The chain links TRBV4-2 to TRBJ2-1; D is undetermined. Deletions cut 0 bases from V and 2 bases from J, with 11 bases between. The germline V gene encodes CDR1 LGHNA and CDR2 YNFKEQ. This CDR3 is built from 16 residues. CDR3 in DNA: TGTGCCAGCAGCCAAGATATTCTACTTACCTACAATGAGCAGTTCTTC. Protein product: CASSQDILLTYNEQFF.

In the case of this clonotype: A read error is possible here, since a much larger clone lies one base away. Given the absence of the conserved phenylalanine or tryptophan at the CDR3 end, a read error is likely. The CDR3 DNA reads as TGCAGTGCTGGGAGTGGGAGCACTGAAGCTTTCTAT. Translated, it gives CSAGSGSTEAFY. J is TRBJ1-1 and V is TRBV20-1; no clear D gene. Germline CDR1 reads DFQATT; CDR2 reads SNEGSKA (reference sequence). The V and J ends lost 5 bases and 4 bases respectively, with 11 bases between them. This CDR3 has 12 amino acids.

This clonotype was counted many times. This CDR3 is CSARVLALVNEQFF. The CDR3 DNA reads as TGCAGTGCTAGAGTACTAGCCCTGGTGAATGAGCAGTTCTTC. The V gene is TRBV20-1, the J gene TRBJ2-1; D is possibly TRBD2 (6 bases). The V end was cut by 1 base, the J end by 7 bases, with 14 bases between. The CDR3 consists of 14 residues. CDR1 is DFQATT and CDR2 is SNEGSKA in the germline V gene (reference sequence).

This clonotype occurred many times. This chain connects TRBV12-3 or TRBV12-4 to TRBJ1-1; 9 nucleotides match TRBD1. The CDR3 runs 15 residues. The ends lost 4 bases at V and 4 bases at J; junction bases unmatched: 7. This chain's CDR3 is CASSYLQGASTEAFF. The CDR3 DNA is TGTGCCAGCAGTTACTTACAGGGGGCGTCCACTGAAGCTTTCTTT.

This clonotype was recorded at least ten times. The CDR3 coding sequence is TGTGCCAGCAGTCCTAGGTACGGGGAGGGCAATGAGCAGTTCTTC. Translated: CASSPRYGEGNEQFF. The rearrangement joins TRBV12-3 or TRBV12-4 to TRBJ2-1; 7 nucleotides line up with TRBD2. This CDR3 region has 15 residues. The junction had 10 bases not matched to a gene; V was cut back by 5 bases and J by 6 bases.

This clonotype was detected ten times or more. The rearrangement links TRBV5-1 to TRBJ2-3; 9 bases align to TRBD1. This CDR3 spans 15 amino acids. Germline values: CDR1 SGHRS, CDR2 YFSETQ. V gave up 2 bases and J gave up 5 bases; unmatched junction bases: 6. CDR3 amino acids: CASSLTGGLRDTQYF. CDR3 in DNA: TGCGCCAGCAGCTTAACAGGGGGCTTGAGAGATACGCAGTATTTT.

This clonotype was observed many times. The chain uses TRBV7-9 and TRBJ2-7; D remains unclear. Germline-derived CDR1 and CDR2 are SEHNR and FQNEAQ (reference sequence). Trimming stripped 1 base from V and 6 bases from J, with 13 bases between. The CDR3 runs to 14 residues. The CDR3 DNA reads as TGTGCCAGCAGCTTAGGTGGGCGTACTTCCGAGCAGTACTTC. It is translated as CASSLGGRTSEQYF.

This clonotype turned up a few times. V and J are TRBV12-3 or TRBV12-4 and TRBJ2-1; TRBD2 aligns across 8 bases. J gave up 8 bases and V 0 bases, and 9 bases lay outside the gene matches. The CDR3 loop spans 16 amino acids. The CDR3 region has the DNA TGTGCCAGCAGTTTAGCAGTGGGCCTAGCGGGCGATGAGCAGTTCTTC. Its protein product is CASSLAVGLAGDEQFF.

Ten or more counts support this clonotype. The V call is TRBV2, the J call TRBJ2-5, with 10 bases identical to TRBD2. J gave up 5 bases and V 5 bases, and 8 bases lay outside the gene matches. The CDR3 sequence is 15 residues long. The germline V gene encodes CDR1 SNHLY and CDR2 FYNNEI. CDR3 nucleotides: TGTGCCAGCAGTTCGAGCGGGGGGGCCGGGGAGACCCAGTACTTC. Encoded protein: CASSSSGGAGETQYF.

This clonotype was picked up many times. The V and J genes are TRBV7-2 and TRBJ2-5; D is possibly TRBD2 (6 bases). This CDR3 contains 15 residues. Germline V CDR1 and CDR2: SGHTA, FQGNSA. V gave up 2 bases and J gave up 2 bases, with 12 bases separating them. CDR3 bases: TGTGCCAGCAGCTTATCGGGGACTGCACAAGAGACCCAGTACTTC. It encodes CASSLSGTAQETQYF.

At least ten counts were recorded for this clonotype. The chain uses TRBV30 and TRBJ2-2; D might be TRBD1 or TRBD2, each matching 6 bases. From germline, CDR1 is GTSNPN and CDR2 SVGIG (reference sequence). This CDR3 has 13 amino acids. Trimming pared 3 bases from V and 5 bases from J, leaving 10 bases between. The CDR3 sequence is CAWREGGTGELFF. The CDR3, as DNA: TGTGCCTGGAGGGAGGGGGGTACCGGGGAGCTGTTTTTT.

This clonotype was detected ten times or more. The rearrangement joins TRBV28 to TRBJ2-7, with a tentative D call TRBD2 (5 bases). The germline gives CDR1 MDHEN, CDR2 SYDVKM. V dropped 6 bases and J dropped 0 bases, with 18 bases sitting between them. The CDR3 totals 16 residues. Written as DNA, the CDR3 is TGTGCCAGCAGCAACCCTCGAGGCGGGCACTCCTACGAGCAGTACTTC. This sequence encodes CASSNPRGGHSYEQYF.

In this sample, this clonotype turned up many times. This chain joins TRBV5-1 and TRBJ2-5; D remains ambiguous. The CDR3 consists of 17 residues. In germline, CDR1 is SGHRS, CDR2 YFSETQ. Trimming removed 0 bases from V and 4 bases from J, with 19 bases in between. The DNA of the CDR3 is TGCGCCAGCAGCTTGGGGTTGAAGTCTACAGTGGGAGAGACCCAGTACTTC. Protein: CASSLGLKSTVGETQYF.

This clonotype has ten or more counts. The chain has TRBV4-2 and TRBJ2-7; possibly TRBD1 for D (5 bases). Trimming took off 0 bases at V and 2 bases at J, with 11 bases between the two ends. Germline assignment: CDR1 LGHNA and CDR2 YNFKEQ. The CDR3 runs 15 residues. CDR3 loop: CASSQEKGPTYEQYF. In DNA, the CDR3 is TGTGCCAGCAGCCAAGAAAAGGGGCCGACCTACGAGCAGTACTTC.

The table lists this clonotype with many counts. The chain couples TRBV24-1 to TRBJ2-5; TRBD2 aligns across 8 bases. The J segment lost 1 base and the V segment lost 5 bases, leaving 5 bases of the junction unmatched. The CDR3 covers 15 residues. CDR1 is KGHDR, CDR2 SFDVKD, per germline. The CDR3 sequence is CATSGAGGLQETQYF. DNA for the CDR3: TGTGCCACCAGTGGGGCGGGAGGACTCCAAGAGACCCAGTACTTC.

Ten or more counts support this clonotype. The J gene is TRBJ2-3, the V gene TRBV20-1; tentatively, D is TRBD1 or TRBD2 (5 bases each). The germline CDR1 and CDR2 sequences are DFQATT and SNEGSKA (reference sequence). Trimming removed 5 bases at V and 4 bases at J, with 16 bases between. The CDR3 runs 14 residues. CDR3 DNA: TGCAGTGCTTGGACCTTGGGGGATTCAGATACGCAGTATTTT. It codes for CSAWTLGDSDTQYF.

This clonotype was recorded many times. The chain is built from TRBV3-1 and TRBJ2-3; a weak D match, TRBD2 (7 bases). The CDR3 consists of 15 residues. The germline CDR1 and CDR2 sequences are LGHDT and YNNKEL (reference sequence). Trimming took off 0 bases at V and 2 bases at J, with 9 bases between the two ends. The CDR3 is CASSQEAGATDTQYF. The CDR3 DNA is TGTGCCAGCAGCCAAGAGGCGGGGGCCACAGATACGCAGTATTTT.

The chain carries TRBV29-1 and TRBJ2-5; D is uncertain. This CDR3 comprises 14 residues. V was pared by 2 bases and J by 5 bases, with 15 bases between. The germline V gene encodes CDR1 SQVTM and CDR2 ANQGSEA. The CDR3 loop is CSVEPPAAWETQYF. The CDR3 DNA sequence: TGCAGCGTTGAACCGCCGGCGGCGTGGGAGACCCAGTACTTC.

This clonotype was counted many times. The rearrangement uses TRBV29-1 and TRBJ2-2; 7 nucleotides line up with TRBD2. The CDR3 is 14 residues long. Trimming took 3 bases from V and 1 from J; bases not matched to a gene: 2. The germline gives CDR1 SQVTM, CDR2 ANQGSEA. The CDR3 DNA is TGCAGCGTTGAGGCGGGGGTGAACACCGGGGAGCTGTTTTTT. Translation: CSVEAGVNTGELFF.

This clonotype was found many times. V and J are TRBV5-1 and TRBJ2-7; perhaps TRBD1 as D (6 bases). V shed 2 bases and J shed 5 bases, with 17 bases lying between them. Germline V gene lookup returns CDR1 SGHRS and CDR2 YFSETQ. This CDR3 region has 15 residues. The chain's CDR3 is CASSFNIRGSDEQYF. The CDR3 DNA reads as TGCGCCAGCAGCTTTAATATCAGGGGCTCGGACGAGCAGTACTTC.

The chain is built from TRBV7-4 and TRBJ2-1, with a possible D match to TRBD1 (5 bases). The ends were cut back, 2 bases at V and 6 bases at J, with 20 bases in the middle. This CDR3 is 17 amino acids long. CDR1 and CDR2 (germline): SGHVT, SQSDAQ. CDR3 in amino acids: CASSLSTQVLPSNEQFF. The CDR3, as DNA: TGTGCCAGCAGCTTATCTACACAGGTGCTGCCGAGCAATGAGCAGTTCTTC.

This clonotype came up many times. The CDR3 DNA reads TGTGCCAGCAGCAATCCTTTAAGGGACTTCCCTTTACACTACGAGCAGTACTTC. Translation: CASSNPLRDFPLHYEQYF. This chain joins TRBV21-1 and TRBJ2-7; the table calls TRBD2, which could not be checked here. TRBV21-1 constitutes a pseudogene. This CDR3 region has 18 residues.

This clonotype has only a few counts. The DNA of the CDR3 is TGTGCCAGCAGCCCCCCACCTTCTGACTACGAGCAGTACTTC. Translating gives CASSPPPSDYEQYF. V gene TRBV7-2 combines with J gene TRBJ2-7; no definite D call. Looked up from germline, CDR1 is SGHTA and CDR2 is FQGNSA. This CDR3 is built from 14 residues. V was cut by 5 bases and J by 3 bases, with 14 bases left in between.

This clonotype showed up many times. This chain's CDR3 is CAISESERGDYNEQFF. The CDR3 DNA follows: TGTGCCATCAGTGAGTCGGAGCGGGGGGACTACAATGAGCAGTTCTTC. This chain joins TRBV10-3 and TRBJ2-1; 9 nucleotides line up with TRBD2. Germline V gene sequence: CDR1 ENHRY, CDR2 SYGVKD. V shed 0 bases and J 3 bases; nucleotides not matched to a gene: 3. This CDR3 spans 16 amino acids.

In its sample, this clonotype was seen many times. The V call is TRBV20-1, the J call TRBJ2-7, with 7 bases aligning to TRBD2. Germline CDR1 and CDR2: DFQATT and SNEGSKA (reference sequence). The trim removed 3 bases at V and 4 bases at J, leaving 9 bases unmatched. The CDR3 consists of 14 residues. CDR3 residues: CSASVRLAAYEQYF. Written as DNA, the CDR3 is TGCAGTGCTAGTGTAAGGCTAGCGGCGTACGAGCAGTACTTC.

This clonotype was counted many times. The rearrangement uses TRBV11-2 and TRBJ2-3; 10 bases line up with TRBD2. This CDR3 region has 17 residues. V shed 5 bases and J 3 bases; nucleotides not matched to a gene: 11. Looked up from germline, CDR1 is SGHAT and CDR2 is FQNNGV. As DNA, the CDR3 is TGTGCCAGCAGCCAACTCGGGACTAGCGAGATAACAGATACGCAGTATTTT. As protein: CASSQLGTSEITDTQYF.

This clonotype was observed at least ten times. The chain carries TRBV7-8 and TRBJ2-1; maybe TRBD2 (6 bases). Germline V CDR1 and CDR2: SGHVS, FQNEAQ. The CDR3 contains 12 residues. Trimming took off 6 bases at V and 9 bases at J, with 12 bases between the two ends. As DNA, the CDR3 is TGTGCCAGCAGAACGACTAGTCTTGAGCAGTTCTTC. Translating gives CASRTTSLEQFF.

This clonotype was picked up many times. The chain joins TRBV12-3 or TRBV12-4 to TRBJ2-7; 9 positions match TRBD1. This CDR3 comprises 15 residues. The junction had 5 bases not matched to a gene; V was cut back by 3 bases and J by 2 bases. CDR3 DNA: TGTGCCAGCAGTTTCGGGGACAGGGATACCTACGAGCAGTACTTC. It yields the protein CASSFGDRDTYEQYF.

This clonotype was picked up many times. The chain couples TRBV5-1 to TRBJ2-7; D gene ambiguous. From germline, CDR1 is SGHRS and CDR2 YFSETQ. CDR3 size: 12 residues. Trimming shortened V by 6 bases and J by 1 base, and 8 bases separated the two germline ends. CDR3 bases: TGCGCCAGCACCGGGTTTTCCTACGAGCAGTACTTC. Encoded protein: CASTGFSYEQYF.

There are many counts of this clonotype. V usage is TRBV5-1 and J usage is TRBJ2-7; D perhaps matches TRBD2 (7 bases). Between the trimmed V and J ends, which lost 4 bases and 2 bases, there was a span of 19 bases. Germline lookup yields CDR1 SGHRS and CDR2 YFSETQ. CDR3 length: 16 residues. The CDR3 DNA is TGCGCCAGCAGCACGTTCTCTCGGGGGGCACCCTACGAGCAGTACTTC. Translated: CASSTFSRGAPYEQYF. Full variable domain (remainder filled in from reference TRBV5-1 and TRBJ2-7): KAGVTQTPRYLIKTRGQQVTLSCSPISGHRSVSWYQQTPGQGLQFLFEYFSETQRNKGNFPGRFSGRQFSNSRSEMNVSTLELGDSALYLCASSTFSRGAPYEQYFGPGTRLTVT.